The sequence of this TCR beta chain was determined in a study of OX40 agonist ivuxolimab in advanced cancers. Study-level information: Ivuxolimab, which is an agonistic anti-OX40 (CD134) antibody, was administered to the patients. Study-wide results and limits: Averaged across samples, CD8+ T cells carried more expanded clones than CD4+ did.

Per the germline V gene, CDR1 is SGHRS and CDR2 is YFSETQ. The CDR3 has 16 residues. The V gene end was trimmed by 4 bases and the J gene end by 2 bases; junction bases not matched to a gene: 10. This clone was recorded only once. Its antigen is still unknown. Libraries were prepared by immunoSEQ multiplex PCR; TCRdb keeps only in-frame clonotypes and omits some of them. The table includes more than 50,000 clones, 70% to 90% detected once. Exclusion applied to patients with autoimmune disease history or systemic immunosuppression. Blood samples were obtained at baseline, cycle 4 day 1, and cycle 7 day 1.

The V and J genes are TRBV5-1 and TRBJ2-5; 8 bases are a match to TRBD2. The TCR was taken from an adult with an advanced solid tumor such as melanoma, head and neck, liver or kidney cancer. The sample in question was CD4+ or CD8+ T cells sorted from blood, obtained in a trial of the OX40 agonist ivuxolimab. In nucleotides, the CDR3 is TGCGCCAGCAGCCGGGGGGGATTCAGGGCTCAAGAGACCCAGTACTTC. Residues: CASSRGGFRAQETQYF.